A selection of T cell receptor beta chains follows, all from one sample in a study of Ad26.COV2.S vaccination and SARS-CoV-2 variants. This table comes from immunoSEQ multiplex PCR, and its TCRdb copy is limited to in-frame clones, with some not included. The data contain about 380,000 clones, roughly four fifths of them singletons. This specimen consisted of peripheral blood, obtained in a trial of Ad26.COV2.S vaccine versus placebo. The origin of the receptors is a person aged 18-60 years who received the Ad26.COV2.S COVID-19 vaccine or a placebo. CDR3s include the opening cysteine and the closing phenylalanine or tryptophan. Fields, in order: D gene, J gene, clone size, V gene, CDR3 length, CDR3 protein, CDR3 DNA. D genes are given only for firm matches. Only part of the rows carry a size: once, few, many, or a class if the clone is expanded.

. | TRBJ1-2 | . | TRBV6-5 | 14 | CASSFWGERYGYTF | TGTGCCAGCAGTTTTTGGGGGGAACGATATGGCTACACCTTC
. | TRBJ2-7 | once | TRBV11-2 | 14 | CASSQAGTLWEQYF | TGTGCCAGCAGCCAAGCCGGGACCCTGTGGGAGCAGTACTTC
. | TRBJ1-1 | . | TRBV4-1 | 16 | CASSRGTGGKDTEAFF | TGCGCCAGCAGCCGGGGGACTGGGGGGAAGGACACTGAAGCTTTCTTT
. | TRBJ2-7 | . | TRBV18 | 12 | CASSPVQREQYF | TGTGCCAGCTCACCGGTTCAGCGCGAGCAGTACTTC
TRBD1 | TRBJ1-1 | . | TRBV18 | 15 | CASSLDRTGITEAFF | TGTGCCAGCTCCCTGGACCGGACAGGAATCACTGAAGCTTTCTTT
TRBD2 | TRBJ2-1 | . | TRBV7-3 | 14 | CASSLSSGRNEQFF | TGTGCCAGCAGCTTAAGTTCCGGGAGGAATGAGCAGTTCTTC
. | TRBJ2-3 | . | TRBV12-5 | 13 | CASGLVAGDTQYF | TGTGCTAGTGGTTTGGTAGCAGGGGATACGCAGTATTTT
. | TRBJ1-4 | once | TRBV2 | 14 | CASNLGRGYEKLFF | TGTGCCAGCAATTTGGGCAGGGGCTATGAAAAACTGTTTTTT
TRBD1 | TRBJ1-5 | . | TRBV19 | 16 | CASSIKHRGGNQPQHF | TGTGCCAGTAGTATTAAGCACAGGGGGGGCAATCAGCCCCAGCATTTT
. | TRBJ2-7 | . | TRBV29-1 | 11 | CSVETGSEQYF | TGCAGCGTTGAAACGGGTTCTGAGCAGTACTTC
. | TRBJ1-3 | . | TRBV18 | 15 | CASSPWTVSGNTIYF | TGTGCCAGCTCACCATGGACAGTGTCTGGAAACACCATATATTTT
. | TRBJ1-1 | . | TRBV5-5 | 13 | CASSLYLNTEAFF | TGTGCCAGCAGCTTATACCTGAACACTGAAGCTTTCTTT
. | TRBJ1-1 | . | TRBV19 | 14 | CASSIGFDTLEAFF | TGTGCCAGTAGTATAGGTTTCGATACCTTGGAAGCTTTCTTT
TRBD2 | TRBJ2-7 | . | TRBV18 | 14 | CASSPTGTSYEQYF | TGTGCCAGCTCACCGACCGGGACTAGCTACGAGCAGTACTTC
. | TRBJ2-1 | . | TRBV19 | 12 | CASSIGWGEQFF | TGTGCCAGTAGTATAGGGTGGGGTGAGCAGTTCTTC
. | TRBJ2-4 | . | TRBV5-4 | 16 | CASSFMSSRPENIQYF | TGTGCCAGCAGCTTTATGTCATCACGACCCGAAAACATTCAGTACTTC
TRBD1 | TRBJ1-5 | many | TRBV19 | 15 | CASTSGTGGWQPQHF | TGTGCCAGTACCTCGGGGACAGGGGGCTGGCAGCCCCAGCATTTT
. | TRBJ1-4 | . | TRBV6-5 | 15 | CASSYQGGANEKLFF | TGTGCCAGCAGTTATCAGGGCGGAGCTAATGAAAAACTGTTTTTT
. | TRBJ2-3 | once | TRBV18 | 15 | CASSYDSTSRDTQYF | TGTGCCAGCTCATACGACAGCACAAGCAGGGATACGCAGTATTTT
. | TRBJ2-6 | . | TRBV4-3 | 16 | CASSQGRGNRANVLTF | TGCGCCAGCAGCCAAGGACGCGGGAATAGGGCCAACGTCCTGACTTTC
. | TRBJ1-1 | . | TRBV7-2 | 13 | CASSWTPDTEAFF | TGTGCCAGCAGCTGGACACCAGACACTGAAGCTTTCTTT
TRBD1 | TRBJ1-2 | once | TRBV4-2 | 16 | CASSQDSGRGRPGHTF | TGTGCCAGCAGCCAAGATTCGGGCAGGGGGCGGCCCGGTCACACCTTC
TRBD1 | TRBJ2-1 | . | TRBV19 | 15 | CASSPQRTGRNEQFF | TGTGCCAGCTCGCCCCAGCGGACAGGGAGGAATGAGCAGTTCTTC
. | TRBJ2-2 | . | TRBV9 | 14 | CASSGGPNAGELFF | TGTGCCAGCAGCGGTGGACCTAACGCCGGGGAGCTGTTTTTT
. | TRBJ1-1 | . | TRBV12-3/TRBV12-4 | 13 | CASRRQKNTEAFF | TGTGCCAGCAGGAGGCAGAAGAACACTGAAGCTTTCTTT
. | TRBJ2-7 | once | TRBV27 | 16 | CASRGLLRGASYEQYF | TGTGCCAGCAGGGGACTCCTCCGGGGCGCCTCCTACGAGCAGTACTTC
. | TRBJ2-5 | . | TRBV20-1 | 11 | CSARPSQTQYF | TGCAGTGCTAGACCTTCACAGACCCAGTACTTC
. | TRBJ1-6 | . | TRBV21-1 | 17 | CASSKPGQEINNSPLHF | TGTGCCAGCAGCAAACCGGGACAAGAGATAAATAATTCACCCCTCCACTTT
TRBD2 | TRBJ2-5 | . | TRBV7-9 | 15 | CASRIPGGTRETQYF | TGTGCCAGCAGGATCCCGGGGGGTACGCGAGAGACCCAGTACTTC
TRBD2 | TRBJ2-7 | . | TRBV24-1 | 15 | CATSDTAGARYEQYF | TGTGCCACCAGTGATACGGCGGGAGCGCGCTACGAGCAGTACTTC
. | TRBJ2-7 | few | TRBV5-6 | 14 | CASSLFGSSYEQYF | TGTGCCAGCAGCTTATTCGGGAGCTCCTACGAGCAGTACTTC
. | TRBJ1-2 | few | TRBV9 | 15 | CASSVAEGRNYGYTF | TGTGCCAGCAGCGTAGCGGAGGGCCGCAACTATGGCTACACCTTC
. | TRBJ1-6 | . | TRBV6-5 | 14 | CASSYRIGNSPLHF | TGTGCCAGCAGTTACCGTATCGGGAATTCACCCCTCCACTTT
. | TRBJ1-2 | many | TRBV7-9 | 12 | CASSLVEYGYTF | TGTGCCAGCAGCTTAGTTGAGTATGGCTACACCTTC
TRBD2 | TRBJ2-3 | . | TRBV5-1 | 16 | CASSPLSSGSGDTQYF | TGCGCCAGCAGCCCCCTAAGTAGCGGGAGTGGAGATACGCAGTATTTT
. | TRBJ2-7 | . | TRBV30 | 13 | CAWGTKGDYEQYF | TGTGCCTGGGGGACAAAGGGGGACTACGAGCAGTACTTC
TRBD1 | TRBJ2-5 | . | TRBV5-1 | 16 | CASSLARGQSQETQYF | TGCGCCAGCAGCTTGGCCAGGGGACAGTCCCAAGAGACCCAGTACTTC
. | TRBJ2-1 | . | TRBV7-6 | 13 | CASSPYKADEQFF | TGTGCCAGCAGCCCCTACAAGGCCGATGAGCAGTTCTTC
TRBD2 | TRBJ2-1 | . | TRBV7-2 | 16 | CASSSTGLASSTEQFF | TGTGCCAGCAGCTCTACGGGACTAGCGTCTTCTACTGAGCAGTTCTTC
. | TRBJ1-3 | . | TRBV11-3 | 14 | CASSSIDQRNTIYF | TGTGCCAGCAGCTCTATAGATCAGAGAAACACCATATATTTT
TRBD1 | TRBJ2-1 | . | TRBV10-3 | 17 | CAISPGGQTDPFNEQFF | TGTGCCATCAGTCCAGGGGGACAGACGGACCCATTCAATGAGCAGTTCTTC
. | TRBJ2-1 | . | TRBV5-6 | 15 | CASLNWRQGFHEQFF | TGTGCCAGCTTAAACTGGAGGCAGGGATTCCATGAGCAGTTCTTC
. | TRBJ1-1 | once | TRBV19 | 13 | CASSIDGNTEAFF | TGTGCCAGTAGTATAGACGGGAACACTGAAGCTTTCTTT
. | TRBJ2-3 | once | TRBV5-6 | 15 | CASSLNIGLKDTQYF | TGTGCCAGCAGCTTGAATATAGGGTTGAAAGATACGCAGTATTTT
. | TRBJ2-7 | . | TRBV6-2/TRBV6-3 | 17 | CASSYSTAQTVPYEQYF | TGTGCCAGCAGTTACTCGACGGCCCAAACAGTCCCCTACGAGCAGTACTTC
. | TRBJ2-5 | . | TRBV9 | 9 | CARIGTQYF | TGTGCCAGGATAGGGACCCAGTACTTC
. | TRBJ2-5 | . | TRBV29-1 | 14 | CSVEKGVEKETQYF | TGCAGCGTTGAGAAGGGGGTTGAAAAAGAGACCCAGTACTTC
. | TRBJ2-3 | . | TRBV7-6 | 11 | CASSQTRTQYF | TGTGCCAGCAGCCAGACTAGGACGCAGTATTTT
TRBD1 | TRBJ1-2 | . | TRBV5-1 | 13 | CASSPQGDYGYTF | TGCGCCAGCTCGCCCCAGGGGGACTATGGCTACACCTTC